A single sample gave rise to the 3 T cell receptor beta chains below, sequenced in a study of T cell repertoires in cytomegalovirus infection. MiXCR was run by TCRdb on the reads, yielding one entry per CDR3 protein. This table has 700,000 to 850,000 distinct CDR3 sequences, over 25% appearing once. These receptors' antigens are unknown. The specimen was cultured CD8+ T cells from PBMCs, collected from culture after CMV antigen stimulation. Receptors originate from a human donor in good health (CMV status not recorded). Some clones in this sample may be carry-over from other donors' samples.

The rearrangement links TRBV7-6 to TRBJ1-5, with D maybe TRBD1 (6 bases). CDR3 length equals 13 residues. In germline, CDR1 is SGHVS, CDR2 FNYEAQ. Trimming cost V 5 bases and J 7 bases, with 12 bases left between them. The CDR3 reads CASSPQGGQPQHF. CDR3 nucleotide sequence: TGTGCCAGCAGCCCACAGGGTGGGCAGCCCCAGCATTTT.

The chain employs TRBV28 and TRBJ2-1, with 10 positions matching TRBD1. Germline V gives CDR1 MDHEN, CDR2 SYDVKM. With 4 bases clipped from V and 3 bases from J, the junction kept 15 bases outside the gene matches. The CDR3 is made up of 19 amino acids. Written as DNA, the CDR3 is TGTGCCAGCAGTTCCTCGGACAGGGGGAGTTCGGCGGACTACAATGAGCAGTTCTTC. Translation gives CASSSSDRGSSADYNEQFF.

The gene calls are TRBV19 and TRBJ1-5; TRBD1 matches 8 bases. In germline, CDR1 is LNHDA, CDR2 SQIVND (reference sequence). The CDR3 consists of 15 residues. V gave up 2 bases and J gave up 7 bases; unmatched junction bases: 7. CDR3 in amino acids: CASSISRGREQPQHF. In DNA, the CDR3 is TGTGCCAGTAGTATAAGCAGGGGGCGAGAGCAGCCCCAGCATTTT.